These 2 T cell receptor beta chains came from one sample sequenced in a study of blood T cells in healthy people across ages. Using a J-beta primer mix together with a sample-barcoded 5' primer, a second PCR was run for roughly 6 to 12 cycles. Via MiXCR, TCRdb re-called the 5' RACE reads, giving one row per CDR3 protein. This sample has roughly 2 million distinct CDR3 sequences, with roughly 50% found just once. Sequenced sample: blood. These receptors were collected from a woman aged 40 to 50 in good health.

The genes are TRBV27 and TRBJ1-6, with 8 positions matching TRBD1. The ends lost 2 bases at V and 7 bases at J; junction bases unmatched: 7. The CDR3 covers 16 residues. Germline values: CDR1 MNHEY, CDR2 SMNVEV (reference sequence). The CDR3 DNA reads TGTGCCAGCAGTTTACATCGCGGACAGGGCAATTCACCCCTCCACTTT. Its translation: CASSLHRGQGNSPLHF.

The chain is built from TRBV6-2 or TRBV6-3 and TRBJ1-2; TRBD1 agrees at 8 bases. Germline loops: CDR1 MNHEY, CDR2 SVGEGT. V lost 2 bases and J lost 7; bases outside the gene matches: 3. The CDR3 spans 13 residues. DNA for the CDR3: TGTGCCAGCAGTTACGGGACAGGTATTGGCTACACCTTC. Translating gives CASSYGTGIGYTF.